Presented here are 10 T cell receptor beta chains from one specimen sequenced in a study of metastatic and nonmetastatic thyroid tumors. Patients underwent thyroid surgery, and none had received any treatment before it. TCRdb reprocessed the PCR reads via MiXCR. The sample carries about 89,000 clones, under 15% recorded once. The source material was tumor tissue. The receptors here all came from a female donor with papillary thyroid cancer or a benign thyroid nodule (not recorded which). Some clones in this sample may be carry-over from other donors' samples.

This clone was observed at least ten times. The chain combines TRBV6-1 with TRBJ1-2; D perhaps matches TRBD1 (5 bases). This CDR3 is 14 amino acids long. V lost 6 bases and J lost 2, with 13 bases in between. CDR1 and CDR2 from the germline V gene are MNHNS and SASEGT. CDR3 DNA sequence: TGTGCCAGCAGGGGGACTTACCCGAACTATGGCTACACCTTC. As protein: CASRGTYPNYGYTF.

The sample holds many counts of this clone. The V and J genes are TRBV20-1 and TRBJ2-7; TRBD2 might be the D (5 bases). Germline CDR1 is DFQATT and CDR2 is SNEGSKA (reference sequence). The V end lost 0 bases, the J end lost 3 bases, and 15 bases lay between the germline ends. This CDR3 is built from 15 residues. CDR3: CSARDFSGNVYEQYF. Here the CDR3 DNA reads TGCAGTGCTAGAGATTTCTCCGGGAATGTCTACGAGCAGTACTTC.

About this clone: This could be a read error, since a much larger clone is one nucleotide away. The V call is TRBV5-1, the J call TRBJ2-2, with TRBD2 matching over 12 bases. Germline CDR1 reads SGHRS; CDR2 reads YFSETQ. The CDR3 runs 16 residues. The CDR3 reads CASSRTSGMALGELSF. DNA of the CDR3: TGCGCCAGCAGCCGGACTAGCGGGATGGCCTTAGGGGAGCTGTCTTTT.

This clone was detected a few times. At one of its ends the junction is not consistent with the germline gene, which may arise from a read error. DNA for the CDR3: TGTGCCAGCACGCGGGGCCCCACAGATAAGCAGTATTTT. This encodes CASTRGPTDKQYF. V gene TRBV6-1 combines with J gene TRBJ2-3; D perhaps matches TRBD2 (6 bases). The CDR3 is 13 residues long. Germline V CDR1 and CDR2: MNHNS, SASEGT.

The chain couples TRBV6-2 or TRBV6-3 to TRBJ1-1; TRBD1 agrees at 7 bases. CDR3 length: 14 amino acids. The V gene end was trimmed by 6 bases and the J gene end by 1 base; junction bases not matched to a gene: 5. Germline CDR1 is MNHEY and CDR2 is SVGEGT. This CDR3 is CASRPTGANTEAFF. DNA of the CDR3: TGTGCCAGCAGGCCAACAGGGGCGAACACTGAAGCTTTCTTT.

There are many counts of this clone. V and J are TRBV19 and TRBJ2-1, with 9 positions matching TRBD2. V dropped 5 bases and J dropped 6; count of bases not matched to a gene: 14. The CDR3 length is 17 residues. Germline V gene sequence: CDR1 LNHDA, CDR2 SQIVND (reference sequence). Written as DNA, the CDR3 is TGTGCCAGTAGTCTGGTTGCGGGAGGGGTCTACGGCAATGAGCAGTTCTTC. Translation: CASSLVAGGVYGNEQFF. Complete variable domain (other parts from reference TRBV19 and TRBJ2-1): DGGITQSPKYLFRKEGQNVTLSCEQNLNHDAMYWYRQDPGQGLRLIYYSQIVNDFQKGDIAEGYSVSREKKESFPLTVTSAQKNPTAFYLCASSLVAGGVYGNEQFFGPGTRLTVL.

This clone was counted a few times. This rearrangement joins TRBV6-1 to TRBJ1-1; no firm D call. CDR1 MNHNS and CDR2 SASEGT come from the germline V gene. The CDR3 runs 14 residues. The V and J ends lost 3 bases and 3 bases respectively, with 11 bases between them. CDR3 coding DNA: TGTGCCAGCAGTGATTTCGTTTGGGACACTGAAGCTTTCTTT. Translated: CASSDFVWDTEAFF.

In the case of this clone: Different DNA sequences within this sample yield the same CDR3. This rearrangement joins TRBV4-2 to TRBJ2-5; D is unresolved. Looked up from germline, CDR1 is LGHNA and CDR2 is YNFKEQ. Trimming took 2 bases from V and 1 from J, leaving 11 bases between them. The CDR3 consists of 15 residues. CDR3 region: CASSQPERVQETQYF. CDR3 DNA: TGTGCCAGCAGCCAACCCGAACGGGTCCAAGAGACCCAGTACTTC.

In its sample, this clone was seen many times. In nucleotides, the CDR3 is TGTGCCAGCAGCTTCGGGACACCTACCGCTAACTATGGCTACACCTTC. It encodes CASSFGTPTANYGYTF. V usage is TRBV11-1 and J usage is TRBJ1-2, with D perhaps TRBD1 (6 bases). The CDR3 is made up of 16 amino acids. V lost 3 bases to trimming and J lost 0 bases, with 14 bases between them. Germline V gene lookup returns CDR1 SGHAT and CDR2 FQDESV (reference sequence).

This clone was seen at least ten times. V and J are TRBV5-4 and TRBJ2-5; D is perhaps TRBD1 (5 bases). Trimming removed 4 bases at V and 5 bases at J, with 21 bases between. This CDR3 is built from 16 residues. Germline V lookup: CDR1 SGHNT, CDR2 YYREEE (reference sequence). The CDR3: CASSDFERGLRETQYF. In nucleotides, the CDR3 is TGTGCCAGCAGCGACTTTGAAAGGGGATTGAGGGAGACCCAGTACTTC.